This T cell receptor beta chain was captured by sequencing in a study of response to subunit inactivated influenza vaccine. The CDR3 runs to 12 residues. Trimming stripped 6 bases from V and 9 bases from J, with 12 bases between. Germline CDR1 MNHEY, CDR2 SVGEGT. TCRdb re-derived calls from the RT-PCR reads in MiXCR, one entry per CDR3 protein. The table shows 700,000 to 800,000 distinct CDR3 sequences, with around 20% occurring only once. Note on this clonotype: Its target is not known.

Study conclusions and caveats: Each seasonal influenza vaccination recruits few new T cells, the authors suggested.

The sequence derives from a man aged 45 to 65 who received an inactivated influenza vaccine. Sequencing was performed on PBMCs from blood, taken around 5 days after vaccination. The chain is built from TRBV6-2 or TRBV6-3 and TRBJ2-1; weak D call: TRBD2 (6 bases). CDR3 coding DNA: TGTGCCAGCAGGACTAGTTATGTTGAGCAGTTCTTC. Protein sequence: CASRTSYVEQFF.